Each of the 25 T cell receptor beta chains below was sequenced from the same sample in a study of monozygotic twins with inflammatory bowel disease. From its re-call of the 5' RACE reads, TCRdb lists each CDR3 protein once, without DNA. This sample contains over 150,000 distinct CDR3 sequences. Input material: blood. The receptors were sampled from a human donor with ulcerative colitis or Crohn's disease, or a healthy co-twin of an affected twin (not recorded which).

The rearrangement joins TRBV6-5 to TRBJ1-4; TCRdb's D call of TRBD1 is untestable without DNA. The CDR3 length is 14 residues. In germline, CDR1 is MNHEY, CDR2 SVGAGI. The CDR3 sequence: CASSYFEGFEKLFF.

This chain joins TRBV7-9 and TRBJ1-1; as DNA is missing, the TRBD1 call by TCRdb cannot be tested. The germline gives CDR1 SEHNR, CDR2 FQNEAQ (reference sequence). The CDR3 contains 15 residues. This CDR3 is CASSPLFRGGTEAFF. Together with reference TRBV7-9 and TRBJ1-1, the CDR3 gives the full variable domain: DTGVSQNPRHKITKRGQNVTFRCDPISEHNRLYWYRQTLGQGPEFLTYFQNEAQLEKSRLLSDRFSAERPKGSFSTLEIQRTEQGDSAMYLCASSPLFRGGTEAFFGQGTRLTVV.

This rearrangement joins TRBV6-1 to TRBJ2-7; the D gene TCRdb calls, TRBD2, cannot be checked with no DNA. The CDR3 covers 15 residues. The germline V gene encodes CDR1 MNHNS and CDR2 SASEGT. This CDR3 is CASSMRGGGAYEQYF.

The rearrangement uses TRBV20-1 and TRBJ2-5; TCRdb's D call of TRBD2 is untestable without DNA. The CDR3 runs to 16 residues. Germline-derived CDR1 and CDR2 are DFQATT and SNEGSKA (reference sequence). The CDR3 sequence is CSARVFGLAGVGAQYF.

The V gene is TRBV3-1, the J gene TRBJ1-5; the TCRdb D gene call, TRBD1, has no DNA to confirm it. The germline V gene encodes CDR1 LGHDT and CDR2 YNNKEL (reference sequence). This CDR3 is built from 15 residues. The CDR3 loop is CASSQGRGGDQPQHF.

The V gene is TRBV4-1, the J gene TRBJ1-6; TCRdb's assignment of TRBD1 cannot be checked, as there is no DNA. The CDR3 sequence is 16 residues long. The germline gives CDR1 MGHRA, CDR2 YSYEKL. CDR3 sequence reads: CASSRLIGQTNSPLHF.

The gene calls are TRBV14 and TRBJ2-7; absent DNA, TCRdb's TRBD1 call cannot be checked. CDR1 and CDR2 (germline): SGHDN, FVKESK. The CDR3 is made up of 17 amino acids. The CDR3: CASSRRRGQGFVNEQYF.

The J gene is TRBJ2-7, the V gene TRBV9; TCRdb gives TRBD1 as the D gene, but with no DNA this cannot be confirmed. The CDR3 runs to 15 residues. The germline V gene encodes CDR1 SGDLS and CDR2 YYNGEE. The chain's CDR3 is CASSVSSGGPYEQYF.

J is TRBJ2-5 and V is TRBV10-3; absent DNA, TCRdb's TRBD1 call cannot be checked. CDR1 ENHRY and CDR2 SYGVKD come from the germline V gene. The CDR3 runs to 14 residues. The CDR3 is CAISGAPGGETQYF.

The CDR3 is CASSPRQGQGENEQFF. The V and J genes are TRBV3-1 and TRBJ2-1; the TCRdb call, TRBD1, lacks DNA for checking. This CDR3 spans 16 amino acids. Germline lookup yields CDR1 LGHDT and CDR2 YNNKEL (reference sequence).

The chain is built from TRBV29-1 and TRBJ2-2; the TRBD2 assignment by TCRdb is unverifiable without DNA. Germline loops: CDR1 SQVTM, CDR2 ANQGSEA. The CDR3 sequence is 14 residues long. CDR3 region: CSVGTSTNTGELFF.

The chain uses TRBV7-2 and TRBJ2-1. The germline gives CDR1 SGHTA, CDR2 FQGNSA. CDR3 size: 15 residues. The CDR3 loop reads CASSFGGDTYNEQFF. The complete variable domain, with remaining parts taken from reference TRBV7-2 and TRBJ2-1, reads GAGVSQSPSNKVTEKGKDVELRCDPISGHTALYWYRQSLGQGLEFLIYFQGNSAPDKSGLPSDRFSAERTGGSVSTLTIQRTQQEDSAVYLCASSFGGDTYNEQFFGPGTRLTVL.

The V and J genes are TRBV20-1 and TRBJ1-5. Germline CDR1 DFQATT, CDR2 SNEGSKA (reference sequence). The CDR3 extends over 13 amino acids. This CDR3 reads CSWGRQGNQPQHF.

This sequence joins TRBV4-1 and TRBJ2-1; with no DNA, the TCRdb D assignment of TRBD1 cannot be verified. There are 15 residues in the CDR3. Germline V lookup: CDR1 MGHRA, CDR2 YSYEKL. This CDR3 is CASSQGQGGYNEQFF.

The chain combines TRBV7-2 with TRBJ2-7; TCRdb gives TRBD1 as the D gene, but with no DNA this cannot be confirmed. Germline V gives CDR1 SGHTA, CDR2 FQGNSA. The CDR3 length is 14 residues. The CDR3 spells CASSQGAIRVEQYF.

The V gene is TRBV11-2, the J gene TRBJ2-1; TCRdb outputs TRBD2, but without DNA this stays unchecked. In germline, CDR1 is SGHAT, CDR2 FQNNGV. This CDR3 spans 14 amino acids. The CDR3 loop reads CASSIDRDLGEQFF.

The chain combines TRBV5-1 with TRBJ1-2. The CDR3 extends over 11 amino acids. Germline CDR1 SGHRS, CDR2 YFSETQ. CDR3 in amino acids: CASSLNYGYTF. Drawing the rest from reference TRBV5-1 and TRBJ1-2, the complete variable domain is KAGVTQTPRYLIKTRGQQVTLSCSPISGHRSVSWYQQTPGQGLQFLFEYFSETQRNKGNFPGRFSGRQFSNSRSEMNVSTLELGDSALYLCASSLNYGYTFGSGTRLTVV.

The genes are TRBV6-5 and TRBJ2-5; TCRdb's D call of TRBD1 is untestable without DNA. Germline V gene sequence: CDR1 MNHEY, CDR2 SVGAGI. The CDR3 has 15 amino acids. The CDR3 here is CASSYLGQGQETQYF.

The chain couples TRBV20-1 to TRBJ2-3; TCRdb proposes TRBD2, but this gene call is untestable without DNA. The CDR3 is made up of 16 amino acids. Germline CDR1 and CDR2: DFQATT and SNEGSKA (reference sequence). The CDR3 is CSARAGLARRTDTQYF.

V and J are TRBV3-1 and TRBJ1-1. Germline assignment: CDR1 LGHDT and CDR2 YNNKEL (reference sequence). This CDR3 contains 14 residues. The CDR3 region is CASSQFLKNTEAFF.

This chain connects TRBV19 to TRBJ1-5. The CDR3 length is 15 residues. Germline V gene data show CDR1 as LNHDA and CDR2 as SQIVND (reference sequence). Here the CDR3 reads CASSLDSSSNQPQHF. Based on the CDR3 plus reference TRBV19 and TRBJ1-5, the full variable domain is DGGITQSPKYLFRKEGQNVTLSCEQNLNHDAMYWYRQDPGQGLRLIYYSQIVNDFQKGDIAEGYSVSREKKESFPLTVTSAQKNPTAFYLCASSLDSSSNQPQHFGDGTRLSIL.

The gene calls are TRBV3-1 and TRBJ1-1. The CDR3 consists of 13 residues. CDR1 LGHDT and CDR2 YNNKEL come from the germline V gene (reference sequence). CDR3 region: CASSQGPLTEAFF. The variable domain in full, with the rest retrieved from reference TRBV3-1 and TRBJ1-1, is DTAVSQTPKYLVTQMGNDKSIKCEQNLGHDTMYWYKQDSKKFLKIMFSYNNKELIINETVPNRFSPKSPDKAHLNLHINSLELGDSAVYFCASSQGPLTEAFFGQGTRLTVV.

The chain links TRBV12-3 or TRBV12-4 to TRBJ2-5; TCRdb indicates TRBD1, and absent DNA this call remains unverified. The CDR3 spans 15 residues. The CDR3 region is CASSPTGQRQETQYF.

The chain couples TRBV7-9 to TRBJ2-7; there is no DNA to check the TCRdb D call of TRBD2. The germline CDR1 and CDR2 sequences are SEHNR and FQNEAQ (reference sequence). The CDR3 runs to 16 residues. The CDR3 protein is CASSLSSLAAGYEQYF.

The chain links TRBV11-1 to TRBJ1-1; TCRdb selects TRBD1, and the lack of DNA leaves this call unchecked. Germline-derived CDR1 and CDR2 are SGHAT and FQDESV (reference sequence). CDR3 size: 15 residues. The CDR3 sequence: CASSLATGGGTEAFF. Full variable domain (remainder filled in from reference TRBV11-1 and TRBJ1-1): EAEVAQSPRYKITEKSQAVAFWCDPISGHATLYWYRQILGQGPELLVQFQDESVVDDSQLPKDRFSAERLKGVDSTLKIQPAELGDSAMYLCASSLATGGGTEAFFGQGTRLTVV.